This T cell receptor (beta chain) emerged from a study of blood T cell repertoires in COVID-19. The wider study: Specimens from acute and convalescent COVID-19 originated in the United States, Italy and Spain.

TCRdb keeps only in-frame clones here, not all; method: immunoSEQ multiplex PCR. The sample shows more than 300,000 clones, about 89% of them seen only once. Trimming took 0 bases from V and 2 from J, leaving 15 bases between them. Germline values: CDR1 SGHRS, CDR2 YFSETQ. CDR3 length equals 16 residues. The chain employs TRBV5-1 and TRBJ2-7; TRBD2 is a possible D gene (6 bases). This TCR derives from a woman in her thirties with COVID-19, enrolled during active disease. Sequences were obtained from peripheral blood. The CDR3 sequence: CASSLGHLGGTYEQYF. In DNA, the CDR3 is TGCGCCAGCAGCTTGGGTCACCTTGGGGGGACCTACGAGCAGTACTTC. The variable domain in full, with the rest retrieved from reference TRBV5-1 and TRBJ2-7, is KAGVTQTPRYLIKTRGQQVTLSCSPISGHRSVSWYQQTPGQGLQFLFEYFSETQRNKGNFPGRFSGRQFSNSRSEMNVSTLELGDSALYLCASSLGHLGGTYEQYFGPGTRLTVT.